This T cell receptor beta chain was documented in a study of cytomegalovirus exposure and HLA in healthy donors (dated by TCRdb to 2017 to 2019). About the study as a whole: According to an earlier analysis of 587 of the donors, some 180 million T cells yielded 117 million unique TCR beta sequences and less than 300 Gb of sequence data. Approximately 300 gigabases of sequencing data and around 90 million unique TCR sequences made up an early release that covered roughly 670 HLA-typed donors. Of the roughly 400 genotyped donors, 70% to 90% were placed in the genetic ancestry cluster associated with self-reported Caucasian donors. The aim of the study was to test whether cataloging public T cell receptors could identify signatures of past pathogen exposure. The study profiled the T cell repertoires of 550 to 700 subjects by immunosequencing and related them to cytomegalovirus serostatus. Along with the roughly 610-subject first cohort, a separate validation cohort of approximately 110 different subjects was used. To predict cytomegalovirus infection status, the study combined high-throughput TCR immunosequencing, statistical association of individual TCRs with disease status, and machine learning. To study patterns of TCR occurrence, a later analysis re-analyzed previously published TCR beta repertoires from 600 to 750 donors and added high-resolution HLA genotyping. In the later analysis, no new phenotypic data were used to find candidate immune exposures; instead, reliance was placed on TCR beta sequences and their occurrence across donors. An earlier analysis of approximately 580 of the donors used high-throughput TCR beta sequencing to judge whether each TCR beta V gene segment behaved as functional or pseudogenic. Donor age, sex, ethnicity and CMV serostatus were compiled alongside the repertoire data. Genome-wide SNP genotypes for about 65% of the 666 donors were used in a later genetic analysis, which treated that subset as a discovery cohort. All discovery cohort repertoires had been generated on a single sequencing platform. HLA typing covered class I and class II loci at four-digit resolution. The number of typed donors differed by locus: about 620-640 for A, B, C, DRB1 and DQB1; some 500 for DQA1; about 600 for DPA1; and approximately 450 for DPB1. Roughly five DR-DQ haplotypes were handled as single units for association and clustering, since linkage in the cohort was strong. Among around 400 genotyped donors of the cohort, an average of around 250,000 unique TCR beta nucleotide sequences was sequenced per donor, of which approximately 18% were non-productive. Findings and caveats that apply to the study as a whole: A later genetic analysis reported fewer N-insertions in productive TCRs among donors in an Asian-associated ancestry cluster than the roughly 620-donor mean. Some IMGT-functional V segments, including TRBV6-2 and TRBV6-3, could not be distinguished by the 87-base-pair reads and were therefore excluded. Because counts were too low, about 18 rarely observed V segments, including chromosome 9 orphons, were excluded from the earlier analysis of a few hundred of the donors. In a later analysis, TCR association rates were found to vary across HLA loci, with the most associated TCRs seen for DRB1 alleles and the fewest for HLA-C alleles. In the study, some 160 TCR beta chains were listed as associated with cytomegalovirus. Most TCR sequences were observed very rarely across donors, whereas some public TCRs were present in many individuals. When HLA alleles, especially DR and DQ, strongly co-occurred, TCR associations were difficult to assign to individual alleles. Broadly in line with IMGT annotations, most TCR beta V segments showed up in productive rearrangements about 87% or about 30% of the time in an earlier analysis of several hundred of the donors. This cohort had only TCR beta chains sequenced, and the lack of alpha or paired-chain data limited which features could be detected. A few of the identified cytomegalovirus-associated TCR beta chains were confirmed in vitro to be specific for cytomegalovirus antigens. According to a later analysis, most CMV-associated TCR beta chains appeared to be HLA-restricted, and the HLA associations seemed to be driven largely by CMV exposure. Several of the top co-occurrence clusters appeared to be linked to parvovirus B19, influenza, CMV and Epstein-Barr virus, according to a later analysis. Presence/absence analyses assumed roughly uniform sequencing depth across donors, an assumption that may not hold. A later genetic analysis associated a missense DCLRE1C variant with V-gene and J-gene trimming of TCR beta chains, and an independent cohort replicated the association. Linkage disequilibrium might explain the correlated functional status among segregating V segments, but an unknown experimental factor could not be ruled out. The classifier was reported to diagnose cytomegalovirus status with high specificity and sensitivity in both the original and validation cohorts. A later analysis associated about 16,000 TCR beta sequences with specific HLA alleles at a false discovery rate of 0.05. A further reported finding was that TCR beta sequences accurately predicted the HLA-A and HLA-B alleles for most subjects in the first cohort. In a later analysis, HLA-associated TCR beta chains showed more clonal expansion and lower generation probabilities than non-associated chains that were equally common. A cluster of highly shared sequence variants was judged likely to represent a technical artifact of the sequencing pipeline. It was suggested by the authors that the approach could potentially be generalized to other disease states and immunological phenotypes. Immune exposure information for the cohort was limited to CMV serostatus. Because HLA typing was unavailable for some donors at each locus, only the typed subset was used in association tests.

The table lists this clone with a count of one. Its antigen target is currently unknown. Base qualities are not recorded, but no much larger clone differs from it by a single base. The junction carries 7 bases between V and J, which are trimmed by 0 bases and 5 bases respectively. Including cysteine and phenylalanine, the CDR3 has 13 amino acids. The read is trimmed to its CDR3 DNA, 39 bases read in frame from base 1. The CDR1 and CDR2 encoded by the germline V gene are MGHDK and SYGVNS. The cohort consisted of approximately 670 healthy bone marrow donors. All cohort members were sampled while nominally healthy, although unrecorded immune exposures were likely present. The donor tested CMV seronegative and was one of the 352 seronegative cohort members. Every donor gave a peripheral blood sample, and the peripheral blood mononuclear cells from that sample were used for TCR beta sequencing. The Qiagen DNeasy Blood Extraction Kit was used to extract genomic DNA from the blood cell samples.

To prepare the library, the immunoSEQ multiplex PCR assay was applied. For the multiplex PCR, a mixture combining 60 forward primers for TCR Vbeta segments and 13 reverse primers for TCR Jbeta segments was used. The CDR3 region of rearranged TCR beta genes was amplified from genomic DNA with a multiplex PCR assay. On the Illumina HiSeq System, the amplified TCR beta libraries were sequenced as 87-base-pair reads. The study's own analysis went as follows. A later analysis tallied tens of millions of unique TCR beta chains across the approximately 670 repertoires, and 10 million to 11 million of those chains were shared by two or more donors. A nearest-neighbor algorithm error-corrected the raw reads and collapsed the reads into unique sequences, merging closely related sequences to remove PCR and sequencing errors. V, D and J gene segments were assigned by aligning CDR3 sequences to IMGT reference sequences. For a sequence to be retained, a match of at least six nucleotides to both a V gene segment and a J gene segment was required. Rearrangements were called productive when the CDR3 lacked stop codons and stayed in frame with V and J; all others were non-productive. CDR3 was defined according to IMGT convention as the region running from the second conserved V-encoded cysteine to the conserved J-encoded phenylalanine. The earlier analysis of 500 to 750 of the donors excluded any sequence lacking an unambiguous match to a single V gene segment. An earlier analysis of some 610 of the donors called V segments functional above 56.7% productive rearrangements and segregating when the between-donor standard deviation exceeded 5%. A statistical classification framework was built for diagnosing cytomegalovirus status from the catalog of TCR beta chain sequences. V and J gene assignment, in a later analysis, came from comparing TCR nucleotide sequences with IMGT/GENE-DB human TR gene sequences. The TCRdist pipeline was used in a later analysis to assign CDR3 sequences and most-parsimonious VDJ recombination scenarios. In a later analysis, each TCR beta chain was defined by its CDR3 amino acid sequence together with its V-gene family, and reads lacking a unique V-gene family were excluded. As a way to deal with suspected cross-contamination and a sequencing artifact, a later analysis dropped 450 to 600 nucleotide sequences that were highly shared and had low generation probability. In a later analysis, a clonal expansion index was calculated for each public chain from normalized within-repertoire ranks of inferred template counts. A later analysis computed generation probabilities with a VDJ recombination model fitted to out-of-frame rearrangements, and checked the results against IGoR. Hypergeometric tests were used in a later analysis to score TCR-TCR, TCR-HLA and TCR-CMV co-occurrence, with a repertoire-size bias correction applied to the TCR pairs. A later analysis estimated false discovery rates by permuting HLA or CMV assignments 20 times. A later analysis grouped co-occurring TCRs with DBSCAN, adding TCRdist sequence similarity when clustering within HLA-allele-positive subsets. Repertoires with fewer than 30,000 or more than 120,000 public chains were left out of co-occurrence clustering, as were about 5 repertoires with anomalous nucleotide sharing. TCRdb carries this immuneACCESS record with in-frame sequences only. Its versions omit some clonotypes, under half of them owing to an unresolved V gene in the studies checked, with the rest unexplained. V, J and clone size derive from that table, while D and trimming were established from the DNA sequence. This sample comprises 94,000 or so clones, about 70% of them detected only once. Clones ranked in the top ten supply more than 7% of the sample.

The sample taken for sequencing was PBMCs. This chain joins TRBV25-1 to TRBJ2-5; confidence is insufficient to name the D gene. The sequence came from a man aged 55 to 70 in good health and CMV-seronegative. The DNA sequence is as follows: TGTGCCAGCAGTGAATATAGTATGGAGACCCAGTACTTC. The translation is CASSEYSMETQYF. Here the CDR3 is joined to the reference TRBV25-1 and TRBJ2-5 genes, and the full variable domain is: EADIYQTPRYLVIGTGKKITLECSQTMGHDKMYWYQQDPGMELHLIHYSYGVNSTEKGDLSSESTVSRIRTEHFPLTLESARPSHTSQYLCASSEYSMETQYFGPGTRLLVL.